The next 25 T cell receptor beta chains were all read from a single sample in a study of read filtering for tumor transcriptome and immune sequencing. Molecular barcoded adaptors covering alpha/delta and beta/gamma chains were used on about 0.4 ug RNA. MiXCR was run by TCRdb on the reads, yielding one entry per CDR3 protein. The sample yields 25,000 or so distinct CDR3 sequences, 20% to 25% seen once. The sequencing sample was made of a population of CD138-negative cells sorted from bone marrow. The receptors were sampled from a donor over 35 with multiple myeloma.

This clonotype showed up many times. The chain has TRBV18 and TRBJ1-5; D remains unclear. V lost 5 bases to trimming and J lost 3 bases, with 8 bases between them. Germline-derived CDR1 and CDR2 are KGHSH and LQKENI. There are 13 residues in the CDR3. CDR3 DNA sequence: TGTGCCAGCTCAATGGAGGACAATCAGCCCCAGCATTTT. This gives the protein CASSMEDNQPQHF.

In its sample, this clonotype was seen many times. The rearrangement uses TRBV12-3 or TRBV12-4 and TRBJ2-3; D unclear. V lost 7 bases, J lost 2 bases, and 13 bases lay in between. The CDR3 consists of 14 residues. The CDR3 DNA is TGTGCCAGCACCCTAGGGATCTACACAGATACGCAGTATTTT. Translating it yields CASTLGIYTDTQYF.

Sample share makes this clonotype medium-sized (0.01 to 0.1%). This chain connects TRBV30 to TRBJ2-1; the match to TRBD2 covers 14 bases. Trimming at V came to 2 bases and at J to 7 bases, leaving 4 bases not matched to a gene. The CDR3 consists of 15 residues. Germline V lookup: CDR1 GTSNPN, CDR2 SVGIG (reference sequence). CDR3 loop: CAWSPGLAGGNEQFF. For the CDR3, the DNA is TGTGCCTGGAGTCCCGGACTAGCGGGAGGAAATGAGCAGTTCTTC.

This clonotype was counted ten times or more. This sequence joins TRBV4-2 and TRBJ2-1; 7 bases are a match to TRBD2. Germline trimming cut 0 bases from V and 5 bases from J; bases unmatched to any gene: 10. The CDR3 loop spans 17 amino acids. Germline V lookup: CDR1 LGHNA, CDR2 YNFKEQ. The CDR3 sequence is CASSQEILAPLDNEQFF. The CDR3 bases are TGTGCCAGCAGCCAAGAAATACTAGCGCCGTTGGACAATGAGCAGTTCTTC.

This clonotype was observed once. The V gene is TRBV11-3, the J gene TRBJ2-2, with a weak D call TRBD2 (6 bases). Germline assignment: CDR1 SGHNT and CDR2 YENEEA. V was shortened by 3 bases and J by 0 bases, with 11 bases between the two germline ends. This CDR3 comprises 16 residues. This CDR3 reads CASSFGGSANTGELFF. The CDR3 coding sequence is TGTGCCAGCAGCTTCGGGGGATCAGCGAACACCGGGGAGCTGTTTTTT. The full variable domain, its missing parts supplied by reference TRBV11-3 and TRBJ2-2, is EAGVVQSPRYKIIEKKQPVAFWCNPISGHNTLYWYLQNLGQGPELLIRYENEEAVDDSQLPKDRFSAERLKGVDSTLKIQPAELGDSAVYLCASSFGGSANTGELFFGEGSRLTVL.

This clonotype was counted ten times or more. V is TRBV2 and J is TRBJ1-1; D is uncertain. Per the germline V gene, CDR1 is SNHLY and CDR2 is FYNNEI. Trimming pared 4 bases from V and 5 bases from J, leaving 17 bases between. The CDR3 covers 15 residues. CDR3 in amino acids: CASSVVSRGSTEAFF. In DNA form, the CDR3 reads TGTGCCAGCAGTGTAGTGTCGCGAGGGAGTACTGAAGCTTTCTTT.

Many counts were recorded for this clonotype. The chain couples TRBV18 to TRBJ1-1; possible D gene TRBD1, 5 bases. Germline values: CDR1 KGHSH, CDR2 LQKENI. The V end was cut by 1 base, the J end by 6 bases, with 18 bases between. CDR3 length: 16 amino acids. CDR3 coding DNA: TGTGCCAGCTCACCACGGGGCGCAGGGCTGGGACCTGAAGCTTTCTTT. Amino acids: CASSPRGAGLGPEAFF.

This clonotype was picked up many times. The chain carries TRBV6-5 and TRBJ2-7; D is unclear. The CDR3 has 12 amino acids. Germline V gene lookup returns CDR1 MNHEY and CDR2 SVGAGI. V dropped 7 bases and J dropped 6 bases, with 13 bases sitting between them. CDR3 in DNA: TGTGCCAGCACCCCCCCGAACGGCGAGCAGTACTTC. Translated: CASTPPNGEQYF.

At least ten counts were recorded for this clonotype. A much more abundant neighbour one base away suggests this may be a read error. The gene calls are TRBV7-9 and TRBJ2-7; TRBD1 might be the D (5 bases). Trimming pared 11 bases from V and 1 base from J, leaving 9 bases between. The CDR3 extends over 11 amino acids. Germline V lookup: CDR1 SEHNR, CDR2 FQNEAQ (reference sequence). The CDR3 here is CAGDSSYEQYF. The CDR3 DNA reads TGTGCCGGCGACAGTTCCTACGAGCAGTACTTC.

Only a few counts were recorded for this clonotype. A much larger clone is a single base away; this may be a read error. Likely a read error: the CDR3 ends without its conserved phenylalanine or tryptophan. V gene TRBV29-1 combines with J gene TRBJ2-5, with TRBD2 matching 7 bases. After removal of 3 bases from V and 5 bases from J, the junction contained 6 bases not matched to a gene. This CDR3 is 13 amino acids long. Looked up from germline, CDR1 is SQVTM and CDR2 is ANQGSEA. CDR3 protein: CSVDAGALETQYI. The CDR3 nucleotides read TGCAGCGTTGACGCGGGAGCCCTTGAGACCCAGTACATC.

Ten or more counts support this clonotype. V is TRBV6-1 and J is TRBJ1-2, with no clear D. Per germline, CDR1 MNHNS and CDR2 SASEGT. V was clipped by 8 bases and J by 6 bases, with 7 bases between them. The CDR3 consists of 10 residues. The CDR3 region has the DNA TGTGCCAGCTACTGGGATGGCTACACCTTC. Translating it yields CASYWDGYTF.

This clonotype was seen at least ten times. V is TRBV29-1 and J is TRBJ2-6, with 9 bases aligning to TRBD1. The V gene end was trimmed by 4 bases and the J gene end by 2 bases; junction bases not matched to a gene: 9. Germline loops: CDR1 SQVTM, CDR2 ANQGSEA. CDR3 length: 17 residues. Written as DNA, the CDR3 is TGCAGCGTTGCCCTAGGCGGGACAGGGACTGGGGCCAACGTCCTGACTTTC. Translated, it gives CSVALGGTGTGANVLTF. Filled out from reference TRBV29-1 and TRBJ2-6, the complete variable domain reads SAVISQKPSRDICQRGTSLTIQCQVDSQVTMMFWYRQQPGQSLTLIATANQGSEATYESGFVIDKFPISRPNLTFSTLTVSNMSPEDSSIYLCSVALGGTGTGANVLTFGAGSRLTVL.

This clonotype was detected many times. The CDR3 sequence: CASNPLGQGLTDYGYTF. The CDR3 bases are TGTGCCAGCAATCCTCTAGGACAGGGTCTTACTGACTATGGCTACACCTTC. The chain employs TRBV28 and TRBJ1-2; 8 nucleotides line up with TRBD1. Germline assignment: CDR1 MDHEN and CDR2 SYDVKM. Trimming took 7 bases from V and 3 from J; bases not matched to a gene: 16. There are 17 residues in the CDR3.

Ten or more counts support this clonotype. This chain connects TRBV20-1 to TRBJ2-5; D might be TRBD2 (6 bases). CDR1 and CDR2 (germline): DFQATT, SNEGSKA (reference sequence). CDR3 length equals 13 residues. V lost 7 bases to trimming and J lost 5 bases, with 17 bases between them. The DNA of the CDR3 is TGCAGTGGCGACGGCGACAGCGGGGAGACCCAGTACTTC. It is translated as CSGDGDSGETQYF.

Concerning this clonotype: The CDR3 carries no conserved terminal phenylalanine or tryptophan, so it likely arises from a read error. This chain connects TRBV20-1 to TRBJ1-1; D possibly corresponds to TRBD1 (5 bases). The V end was cut by 1 base, the J end by 10 bases, with 19 bases between. Germline CDR1 and CDR2: DFQATT and SNEGSKA (reference sequence). The CDR3 contains 14 residues. The CDR3 coding sequence is TGCAGTGCTAGAGTACGGGGACGAAACGATGGAGCTTTCATT. Protein: CSARVRGRNDGAFI.

This clonotype was detected ten times or more. The chain links TRBV6-5 to TRBJ1-1, with D possibly being TRBD1 (5 bases). Germline V gene lookup returns CDR1 MNHEY and CDR2 SVGAGI. Trimming left V 6 bases short and J 1 base short, with 15 bases between. This CDR3 has 15 residues. In DNA, the CDR3 is TGTGCCAGCAGAAAAGCCGGGACCCCGAACACTGAAGCTTTCTTT. Translated: CASRKAGTPNTEAFF.

This clonotype was counted at least ten times. The chain couples TRBV5-1 to TRBJ2-1, with a weak D call TRBD2 (6 bases). V was trimmed by 5 bases and J by 2 bases, leaving 11 bases between them. Looked up from germline, CDR1 is SGHRS and CDR2 is YFSETQ. CDR3 size: 14 residues. CDR3 sequence: CASREGPTYNEQFF. CDR3 nucleotide sequence: TGCGCCAGCAGGGAGGGCCCCACCTACAATGAGCAGTTCTTC.

This clonotype was seen at least ten times. V gene TRBV7-6 combines with J gene TRBJ2-7, with D possibly TRBD2 on 6 matching bases. V was trimmed by 1 base and J by 3 bases, leaving 10 bases between them. CDR1 and CDR2 (germline): SGHVS, FNYEAQ. The CDR3 runs to 14 residues. Here the CDR3 reads CASSLDWGGYEQYF. The CDR3 region has the DNA TGTGCCAGCAGCTTAGACTGGGGAGGCTACGAGCAGTACTTC.

In its sample, this clonotype ranks as medium-sized. The chain joins TRBV11-2 to TRBJ1-1; D call uncertain. TRBJ1-6 explains the end of the DNA better; the J call may be wrong. This CDR3 region has 14 residues. Germline lookup yields CDR1 SGHAT and CDR2 FQNNGV. The chain's CDR3 is CASSFRPENSPLHF. The CDR3 coding sequence is TGTGCCAGCAGCTTCAGGCCAGAGAATTCACCCCTCCACTTT.

In this sample, this clonotype turned up a few times. The V call is TRBV19, the J call TRBJ2-5, with 8 bases fitting TRBD2. Germline trimming cut 7 bases from V and 0 bases from J; bases unmatched to any gene: 13. The CDR3 totals 17 residues. Germline V CDR1 and CDR2: LNHDA, SQIVND (reference sequence). The CDR3 loop is CASTARGTSGDQETQYF. As DNA, the CDR3 is TGTGCCAGTACCGCGAGGGGCACTAGCGGAGACCAAGAGACCCAGTACTTC.

This clonotype was seen many times. The genes are TRBV28 and TRBJ2-4; a weak D match, TRBD1 (5 bases). V was clipped by 8 bases and J by 0 bases, with 23 bases between them. Germline-derived CDR1 and CDR2 are MDHEN and SYDVKM. The CDR3 covers 18 residues. CDR3 DNA: TGTGCCAGCGGTAGTCTCCCACGTGGGGCGGTAGCCAAAAACATTCAGTACTTC. Its translation is CASGSLPRGAVAKNIQYF.

This clonotype was detected ten times or more. This chain joins TRBV5-1 and TRBJ2-7, with D perhaps matching TRBD2 (6 bases). V lost 4 bases and J lost 0, with 26 bases in between. This CDR3 has 19 amino acids. Germline lookup yields CDR1 SGHRS and CDR2 YFSETQ. This CDR3 is CASSRSAGGSLAGSYEQYF. The CDR3 region has the DNA TGCGCCAGCAGCCGGTCAGCGGGTGGGAGTCTAGCTGGCTCCTACGAGCAGTACTTC.

At least ten counts were recorded for this clonotype. The chain links TRBV28 to TRBJ1-2, with a possible D match to TRBD1 (5 bases). The CDR3 spans 14 residues. Germline lookup yields CDR1 MDHEN and CDR2 SYDVKM. Trimming pared 8 bases from V and 3 bases from J, leaving 16 bases between. Written as DNA, the CDR3 is TGTGCCAGCGGGATGGGGGGGGAATACTATGGCTACACCTTC. Encoded protein: CASGMGGEYYGYTF.

This clonotype showed up many times. V and J are TRBV19 and TRBJ2-2; 8 bases line up with TRBD1. CDR3 length: 16 amino acids. The germline CDR1 and CDR2 sequences are LNHDA and SQIVND (reference sequence). Germline trimming cut 3 bases from V and 4 bases from J; bases unmatched to any gene: 7. The CDR3 loop is CASSISAGGLTGELFF. The CDR3 coding sequence is TGTGCCAGTAGTATCTCGGCAGGGGGCCTCACCGGGGAGCTGTTTTTT.

This clonotype appeared many times. The chain joins TRBV7-2 to TRBJ2-2; D possibly corresponds to TRBD2 (6 bases). CDR1 and CDR2 from the germline V gene are SGHTA and FQGNSA. V lost 2 bases and J 5 bases, leaving 15 bases between the germline ends. The CDR3 is 16 amino acids. The CDR3 DNA is TGTGCCAGCAGCTTACTAGGGGAGGTCGGGACCGGGGAGCTGTTTTTT. Amino acids: CASSLLGEVGTGELFF.